This T cell receptor (beta chain) came from a study of technical replicates of blood from several donors. This CDR3 has 14 residues. V shed 1 base and J shed 4 bases, with 11 bases lying between them. Germline V gene lookup returns CDR1 SGHTS and CDR2 YDEGEE. Sequenced by immunoSEQ multiplex PCR; TCRdb stores in-frame clones only, minus some. The sample consists of around 67,000 clones, roughly 96% of them appearing once. This TCR derives from a human donor in good health. Source material: T cells isolated from PBMCs. The V and J genes are TRBV5-8 and TRBJ1-1; D is unresolved. The DNA of the CDR3 is TGTGCCAGCAGCTTGTGGGCTTCCGCCACTGAAGCTTTCTTT. This sequence encodes CASSLWASATEAFF.